This T cell receptor beta chain was identified during a study of Graves' ophthalmopathy and Graves' hyperthyroidism. This CDR3 is 14 amino acids long. V lost 5 bases, J lost 0 bases, and 10 bases lay in between. RNA transcripts served as template for amplifying TCR beta CDR3 sequences. RT-PCR was first run with HTBI primers, then multiplex PCR in a second round. MiXCR, applied by TCRdb to the multiplex PCR reads, yields one record per CDR3 protein. The table has around 400,000 distinct CDR3 sequences, around 21% seen once. V usage is TRBV12-3 or TRBV12-4 and J usage is TRBJ1-1; no reliable D call. The sequencing sample was made of peripheral blood. The TCR comes from a woman between 18 and 29 years old with stable Graves' hyperthyroidism. Here the CDR3 reads CASSPGPVNTEAFF. The CDR3 DNA reads as TGTGCCAGCAGTCCCGGCCCAGTGAACACTGAAGCTTTCTTT.